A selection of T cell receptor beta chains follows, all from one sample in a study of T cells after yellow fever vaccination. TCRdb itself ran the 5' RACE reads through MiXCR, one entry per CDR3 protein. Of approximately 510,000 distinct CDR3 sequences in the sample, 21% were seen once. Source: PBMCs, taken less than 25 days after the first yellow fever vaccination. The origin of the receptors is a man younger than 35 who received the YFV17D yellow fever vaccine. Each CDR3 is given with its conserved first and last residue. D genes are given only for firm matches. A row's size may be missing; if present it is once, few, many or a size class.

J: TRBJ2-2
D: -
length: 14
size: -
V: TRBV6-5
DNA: TGTGCCAGCAATTACATTTCAGACACCGGGGAGCTGTTTTTT
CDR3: CASNYISDTGELFF

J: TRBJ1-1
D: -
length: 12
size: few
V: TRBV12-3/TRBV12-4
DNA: TGTGCCAGCAGCGACCTGGACCCTGAAGCTTTCTTT
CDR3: CASSDLDPEAFF

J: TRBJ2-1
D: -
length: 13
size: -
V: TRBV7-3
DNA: TGTGCCAGCAGCCTCACTAGGCCCAATGAGCAGTTCTTC
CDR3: CASSLTRPNEQFF

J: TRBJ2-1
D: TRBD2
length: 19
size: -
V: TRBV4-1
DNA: TGCGCCAGCAGCCAAGGTGGAGCGGGGGGTTGGAGCTCCTACAATGAGCAGTTCTTC
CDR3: CASSQGGAGGWSSYNEQFF

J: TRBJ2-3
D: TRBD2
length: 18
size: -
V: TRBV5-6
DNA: TGTGCCAGCAGCTTGACCGCTAGCGGGGGGGCCGACGCAGATACGCAGTATTTT
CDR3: CASSLTASGGADADTQYF

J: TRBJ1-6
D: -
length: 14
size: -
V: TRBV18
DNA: TGTGCCAGCTCACCAGGGGGTGTGAGTTCACCCCTCCACTTT
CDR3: CASSPGGVSSPLHF

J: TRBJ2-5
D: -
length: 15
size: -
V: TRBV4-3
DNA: TGCGCCAGCAGCCAAGGGCCCGGGGCCGAAGAGACCCAGTACTTC
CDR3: CASSQGPGAEETQYF

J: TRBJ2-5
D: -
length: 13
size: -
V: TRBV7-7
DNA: TGTGCCAGCAGCTGGGGACTCGAGGGGACCCAGTACTTC
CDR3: CASSWGLEGTQYF

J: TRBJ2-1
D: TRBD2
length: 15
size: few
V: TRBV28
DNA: TGTGCCAGCAGTTGGCCCCGGGGGGGCCGGTACGAGCAGTTCTTC
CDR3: CASSWPRGGRYEQFF

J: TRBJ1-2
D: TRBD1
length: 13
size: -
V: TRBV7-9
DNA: TGTGCCACCCCGACAGGGGGGAGAGATGGCTACACCTTC
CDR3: CATPTGGRDGYTF

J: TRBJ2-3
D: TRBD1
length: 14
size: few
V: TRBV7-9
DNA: TGTGCCAGCAGCTACACAGGGGTCACAGATACGCAGTATTTT
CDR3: CASSYTGVTDTQYF

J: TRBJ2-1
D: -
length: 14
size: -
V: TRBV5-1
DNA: TGCGCCAGCATGGGCGGCGACTGGTACAATGAGCAGTTCTTC
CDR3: CASMGGDWYNEQFF

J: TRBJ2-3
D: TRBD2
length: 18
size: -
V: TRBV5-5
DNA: TGTGCCAGCAGCTTGGGAGTGGTCGTCGGGGGGGCCACAGATACGCAGTATTTT
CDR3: CASSLGVVVGGATDTQYF

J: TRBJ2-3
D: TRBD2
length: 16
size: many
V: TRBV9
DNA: TGTGCCAGCAGCGCAGTAGCGGGGGGGAACACAGATACGCAGTATTTT
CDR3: CASSAVAGGNTDTQYF

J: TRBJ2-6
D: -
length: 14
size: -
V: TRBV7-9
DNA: TGTGCCAGCAGCTTGCGAGCTGGGGCCAACGTCCTGACTTTC
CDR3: CASSLRAGANVLTF